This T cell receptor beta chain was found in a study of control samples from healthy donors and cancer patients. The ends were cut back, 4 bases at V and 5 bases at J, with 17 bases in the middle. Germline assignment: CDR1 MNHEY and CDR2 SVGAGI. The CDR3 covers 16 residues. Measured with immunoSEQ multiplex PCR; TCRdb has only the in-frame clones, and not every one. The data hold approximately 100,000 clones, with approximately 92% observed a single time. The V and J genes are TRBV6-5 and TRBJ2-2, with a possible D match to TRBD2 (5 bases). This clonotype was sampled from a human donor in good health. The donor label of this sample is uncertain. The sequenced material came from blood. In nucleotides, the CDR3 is TGTGCCAGCAGTTCAGGACGGGAAGGAGCAACCGGGGAGCTGTTTTTT. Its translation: CASSSGREGATGELFF.